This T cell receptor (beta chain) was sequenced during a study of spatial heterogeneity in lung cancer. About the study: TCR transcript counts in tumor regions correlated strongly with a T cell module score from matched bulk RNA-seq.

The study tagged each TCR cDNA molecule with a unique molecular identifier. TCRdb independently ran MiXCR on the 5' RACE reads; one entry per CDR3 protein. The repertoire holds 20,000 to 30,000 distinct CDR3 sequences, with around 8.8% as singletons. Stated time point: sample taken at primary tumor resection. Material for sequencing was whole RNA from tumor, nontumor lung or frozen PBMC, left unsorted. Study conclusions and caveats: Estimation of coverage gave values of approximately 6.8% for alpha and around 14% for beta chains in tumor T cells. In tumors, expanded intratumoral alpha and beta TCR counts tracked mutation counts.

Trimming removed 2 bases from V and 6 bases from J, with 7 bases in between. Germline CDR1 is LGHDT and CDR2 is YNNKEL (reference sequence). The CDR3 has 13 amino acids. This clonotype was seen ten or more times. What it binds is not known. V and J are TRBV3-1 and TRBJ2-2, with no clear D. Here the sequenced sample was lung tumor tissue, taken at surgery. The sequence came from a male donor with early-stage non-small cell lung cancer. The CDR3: CASSQLWSGELFF. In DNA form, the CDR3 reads TGTGCCAGCAGCCAATTGTGGTCCGGGGAGCTGTTTTTT.